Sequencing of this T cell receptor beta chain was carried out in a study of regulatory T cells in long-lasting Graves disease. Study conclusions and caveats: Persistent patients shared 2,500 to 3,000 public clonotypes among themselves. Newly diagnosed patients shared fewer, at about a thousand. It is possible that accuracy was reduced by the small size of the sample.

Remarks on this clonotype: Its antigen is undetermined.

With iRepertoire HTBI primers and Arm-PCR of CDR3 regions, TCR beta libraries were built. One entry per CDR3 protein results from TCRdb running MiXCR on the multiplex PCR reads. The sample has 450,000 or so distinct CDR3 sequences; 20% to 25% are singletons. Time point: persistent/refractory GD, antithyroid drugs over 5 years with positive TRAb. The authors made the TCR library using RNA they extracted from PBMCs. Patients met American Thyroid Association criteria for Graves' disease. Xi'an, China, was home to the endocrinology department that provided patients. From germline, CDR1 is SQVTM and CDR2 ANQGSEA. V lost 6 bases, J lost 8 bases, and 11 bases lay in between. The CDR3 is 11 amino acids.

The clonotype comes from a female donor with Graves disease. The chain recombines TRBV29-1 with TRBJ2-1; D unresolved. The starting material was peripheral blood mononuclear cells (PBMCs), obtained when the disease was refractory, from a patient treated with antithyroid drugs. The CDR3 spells CSVVLGYEQFF. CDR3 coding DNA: TGCAGCGTGGTTCTAGGGTATGAGCAGTTCTTC.